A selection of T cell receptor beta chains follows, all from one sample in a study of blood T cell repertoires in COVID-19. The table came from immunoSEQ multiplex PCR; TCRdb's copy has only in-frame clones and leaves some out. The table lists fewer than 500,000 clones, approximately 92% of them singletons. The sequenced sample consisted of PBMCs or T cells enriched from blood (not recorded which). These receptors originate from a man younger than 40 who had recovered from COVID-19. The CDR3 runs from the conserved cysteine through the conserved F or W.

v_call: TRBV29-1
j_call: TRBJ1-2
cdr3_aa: CSVGGRHGYTF

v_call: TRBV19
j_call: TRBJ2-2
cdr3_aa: CASRDRARSSTGELFF

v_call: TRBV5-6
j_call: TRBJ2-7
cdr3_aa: CASSLNSPYEQYF

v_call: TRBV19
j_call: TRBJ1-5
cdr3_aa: CASSIGAETGFKPQHF

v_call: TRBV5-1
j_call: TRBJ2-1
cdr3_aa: CASREGQGANEQFF

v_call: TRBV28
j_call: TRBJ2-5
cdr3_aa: CASSPSFGGRETQYF

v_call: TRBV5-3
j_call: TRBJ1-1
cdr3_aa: CARSFTHSRKNTEAFF

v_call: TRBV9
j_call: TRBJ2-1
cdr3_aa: CASSSPGTSEYNEQFF

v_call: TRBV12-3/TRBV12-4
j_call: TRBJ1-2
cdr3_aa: CASSPGHSYGYTF

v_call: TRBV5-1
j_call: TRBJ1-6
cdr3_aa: CASSLDTGGGNSPLHF

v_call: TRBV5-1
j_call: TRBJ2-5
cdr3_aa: CASSFRGDQETQYF

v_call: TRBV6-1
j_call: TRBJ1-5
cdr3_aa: CASSEGTYGNQPQHF

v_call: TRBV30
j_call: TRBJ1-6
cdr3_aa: CAWSARWTASSYNSPLHF

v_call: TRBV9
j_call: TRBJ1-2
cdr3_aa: CASSPRQGANYGYTF

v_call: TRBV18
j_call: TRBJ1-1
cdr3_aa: CASSTSRNTEAFF

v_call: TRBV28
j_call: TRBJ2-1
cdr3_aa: CASSLSSAGGNEQFF

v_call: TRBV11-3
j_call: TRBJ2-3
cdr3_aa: CASSPGTGADTQYF

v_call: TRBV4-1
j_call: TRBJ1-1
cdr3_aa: CASSQDRHREDTEAFF

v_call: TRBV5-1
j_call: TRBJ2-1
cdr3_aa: CASSPEPGQGPEQFF

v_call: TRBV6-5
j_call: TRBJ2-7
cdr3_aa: CASSYGDRPYHEQYF

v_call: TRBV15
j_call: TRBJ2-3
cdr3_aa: CATSRDLAGGTDTQYF

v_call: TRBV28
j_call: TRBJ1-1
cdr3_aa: CASSAQGWAGAFF

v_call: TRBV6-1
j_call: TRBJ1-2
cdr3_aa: CASSEQGGYGYTF

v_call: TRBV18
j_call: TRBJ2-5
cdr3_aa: CASSHEGWETQYF

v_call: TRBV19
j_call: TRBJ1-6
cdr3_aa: CASSMVGSNSPLHF